The clone carrying this TCR beta chain was counted a single time. This same CDR3 is encoded by further DNA sequences in the sample. This sample was included in a study of cytomegalovirus exposure and HLA in healthy donors. Germline-derived CDR1 and CDR2 are LGHNA and YNFKEQ. This CDR3 spans 17 amino acids. Unmatched junction bases numbered 11, after V lost 0 bases and J lost 7 bases. The PCR was carried out with 60 Vbeta primers and 13 Jbeta primers. Assay: immunoSEQ multiplex PCR; the TCRdb copy retains only in-frame clones and omits some. The table shows 130,000 to 150,000 clones, with 65% to 85% occurring only once.

This sequence joins TRBV4-2 and TRBJ1-5, with 8 bases fitting TRBD1. Sequenced input: PBMCs. The origin of this receptor is a middle-aged woman in good health and CMV-seropositive. The CDR3 spells CASSQERGRGQGQPQHF. In DNA form, the CDR3 reads TGTGCCAGCAGCCAAGAACGGGGCAGGGGGCAGGGGCAGCCCCAGCATTTT.